The 25 T cell receptor beta chains below were found in one sample sequenced in a study of cytomegalovirus exposure and HLA in healthy donors. Primers for the PCR totalled 60 Vbeta and 13 Jbeta. Assay: immunoSEQ multiplex PCR; the TCRdb copy retains only in-frame clones and omits some. The table has 150,000 to 200,000 clones, roughly 79% seen once. Sequenced input: PBMCs. All receptors come from a man in his fifties or sixties in good health and CMV-seropositive.

In this sample, this clone turned up a few times. This chain uses TRBV7-2 with TRBJ2-2; 7 bases are shared with TRBD1. CDR3 length equals 15 residues. Losses at the gene ends were 2 bases for V and 4 bases for J; bases not matched to a gene: 4. From germline, CDR1 is SGHTA and CDR2 FQGNSA. The CDR3: CASSLRGPGTGELFF. For the CDR3, the DNA is TGTGCCAGCAGCTTAAGGGGGCCGGGCACCGGGGAGCTGTTTTTT. The full variable domain, in which reference TRBV7-2 and TRBJ2-2 provide the parts outside the CDR3, is GAGVSQSPSNKVTEKGKDVELRCDPISGHTALYWYRQSLGQGLEFLIYFQGNSAPDKSGLPSDRFSAERTGGSVSTLTIQRTQQEDSAVYLCASSLRGPGTGELFFGEGSRLTVL.

The V gene is TRBV9, the J gene TRBJ2-3, with D possibly TRBD2 on 6 matching bases. The V gene's germline CDR1 is SGDLS and CDR2 YYNGEE. The CDR3 totals 13 residues. V dropped 7 bases and J dropped 5 bases, with 14 bases sitting between them. Written as DNA, the CDR3 is TGTGCCAGCGGGGCGGGGTTGAGAGATACGCAGTATTTT. Translated, it gives CASGAGLRDTQYF.

In this sample, this clone turned up a few times. CDR3 bases: TGTGCCAGCAGTGGGGGAGACAGGGGGCATGGCTACACCTTC. This gives the protein CASSGGDRGHGYTF. The chain links TRBV28 to TRBJ1-2, with 10 bases that match TRBD1. In germline, CDR1 is MDHEN, CDR2 SYDVKM. The CDR3 consists of 14 residues. The V segment lost 5 bases and the J segment 6 bases; nucleotides outside the gene matches: 6.

There are a few counts of this clone. This rearrangement joins TRBV6-6 to TRBJ2-7, with TRBD1 matching over 9 bases. The germline V gene encodes CDR1 MNHNY and CDR2 SVGAGI (reference sequence). V lost 6 bases, J lost 6 bases, and 6 bases stayed unmatched. The CDR3 spans 13 residues. The CDR3 sequence: CASSQDRGFEQYV. The CDR3 DNA is TGTGCCAGCAGCCAGGACAGGGGATTCGAGCAGTACGTC.

In its sample, this clone was seen once. The chain has TRBV11-2 and TRBJ2-7, with 12 bases identical to TRBD2. The CDR3 extends over 16 amino acids. The germline V gene encodes CDR1 SGHAT and CDR2 FQNNGV. Trimming removed 5 bases from V and 2 bases from J; junction bases left unmatched: 7. CDR3 nucleotide sequence: TGTGCCAGCAGCATGACTAGCGGGGGTCTTCCCTACGAGCAGTACTTC. Translation gives CASSMTSGGLPYEQYF.

J is TRBJ2-3 and V is TRBV11-3; D gene uncertain. Germline V CDR1 and CDR2: SGHNT, YENEEA. V lost 3 bases and J 2 bases, leaving 6 bases between the germline ends. The CDR3 totals 13 residues. The CDR3 DNA sequence: TGTGCCAGCAGCTTTGGCATCACAGATACGCAGTATTTT. Its translation is CASSFGITDTQYF. Based on the CDR3 plus reference TRBV11-3 and TRBJ2-3, the full variable domain is EAGVVQSPRYKIIEKKQPVAFWCNPISGHNTLYWYLQNLGQGPELLIRYENEEAVDDSQLPKDRFSAERLKGVDSTLKIQPAELGDSAVYLCASSFGITDTQYFGPGTRLTVL.

The table lists this clone with a count of one. The genes are TRBV7-2 and TRBJ2-1; TRBD1 agrees at 9 bases. CDR1 and CDR2 from the germline V gene are SGHTA and FQGNSA. V trimming: 4 bases; J trimming: 2 bases; junction bases outside the gene matches: 12. The CDR3 is 18 amino acids. The CDR3 reads CASSWGPGQGAPYNEQFF. As DNA, the CDR3 is TGTGCCAGCAGCTGGGGTCCGGGACAGGGTGCCCCCTACAATGAGCAGTTCTTC.

The chain uses TRBV6-5 and TRBJ1-1; 10 bases agree with TRBD1. The germline CDR1 and CDR2 sequences are MNHEY and SVGAGI. The junction had 10 bases not matched to a gene; V was cut back by 6 bases and J by 6 bases. This CDR3 comprises 15 residues. The CDR3 sequence is CASRPPGQGSSEAFF. Written as DNA, the CDR3 is TGTGCCAGCAGGCCACCGGGACAGGGGTCTTCTGAAGCTTTCTTT.

This sequence joins TRBV28 and TRBJ2-5, with D possibly matching TRBD1 (5 bases). The V gene's germline CDR1 is MDHEN and CDR2 SYDVKM. Trimming cost V 5 bases and J 3 bases, with 10 bases left between them. The CDR3 loop spans 13 amino acids. The CDR3 nucleotides are TGTGCCAGCAGTAAACGCAGGGAAGAGACCCAGTACTTC. Its translation is CASSKRREETQYF.

V usage is TRBV7-9 and J usage is TRBJ2-7, with TRBD2 as a possible D gene (6 bases). Germline assignment: CDR1 SEHNR and CDR2 FQNEAQ (reference sequence). V was trimmed by 0 bases and J by 5 bases, leaving 8 bases between them. The CDR3 length is 13 residues. The DNA of the CDR3 is TGTGCCAGCAGCTTAGCAGGAGGGGACGAGCAGTACTTC. It is translated as CASSLAGGDEQYF.

This clone was picked up one time. The chain is built from TRBV7-2 and TRBJ1-3, with 11 bases identical to TRBD1. With 2 bases clipped from V and 8 bases from J, the junction kept 5 bases outside the gene matches. CDR3 length equals 15 residues. Germline assignment: CDR1 SGHTA and CDR2 FQGNSA. The CDR3 is CASSLSGTGGDTIYF. CDR3 DNA: TGTGCCAGCAGCTTAAGCGGGACAGGGGGTGACACCATATATTTT. The full variable domain, rest sourced from reference TRBV7-2 and TRBJ1-3, is GAGVSQSPSNKVTEKGKDVELRCDPISGHTALYWYRQSLGQGLEFLIYFQGNSAPDKSGLPSDRFSAERTGGSVSTLTIQRTQQEDSAVYLCASSLSGTGGDTIYFGEGSWLTVV.

The rearrangement links TRBV4-2 to TRBJ1-1; D call uncertain. Looked up from germline, CDR1 is LGHNA and CDR2 is YNFKEQ. Trimming stripped 0 bases from V and 3 bases from J, with 8 bases between. The CDR3 sequence is 14 residues long. In nucleotides, the CDR3 is TGTGCCAGCAGCCAAGATAGAACCTACACTGAAGCTTTCTTT. Protein product: CASSQDRTYTEAFF.

The chain uses TRBV28 and TRBJ2-2, with 9 bases lining up with TRBD2. Germline CDR1 is MDHEN and CDR2 is SYDVKM. This CDR3 comprises 16 residues. J gave up 8 bases and V 3 bases, and 10 bases lay outside the gene matches. The CDR3 DNA is TGTGCCAGCAGTTTGTGGGCTAGCGGGACGAAAGGGGAGCTGTTTTTT. Translating it yields CASSLWASGTKGELFF. The variable domain in full, completed from reference TRBV28 and TRBJ2-2, reads DVKVTQSSRYLVKRTGEKVFLECVQDMDHENMFWYRQDPGLGLRLIYFSYDVKMKEKGDIPEGYSVSREKKERFSLILESASTNQTSMYLCASSLWASGTKGELFFGEGSRLTVL.

The rearrangement uses TRBV18 and TRBJ2-3, with TRBD2 matching 8 bases. The CDR3 sequence is 17 residues long. Germline V CDR1 and CDR2: KGHSH, LQKENI. J was trimmed by 3 bases and V by 4 bases; bases with no gene match: 12. The CDR3 here is CASSLNGRGGRTDTQYF. The CDR3, as DNA: TGTGCCAGCTCACTCAACGGTCGGGGGGGGAGGACAGATACGCAGTATTTT.

The chain uses TRBV15 and TRBJ1-4; TRBD1 aligns across 8 bases. The CDR3 totals 14 residues. Germline CDR1 LNHNV, CDR2 YYDKDF (reference sequence). After removal of 0 bases from V and 8 bases from J, the junction contained 2 bases not matched to a gene. The chain's CDR3 is CATSRESGGEKLFF. The CDR3 nucleotides are TGTGCCACCAGCAGAGAATCAGGGGGCGAAAAACTGTTTTTT.

The chain employs TRBV2 and TRBJ1-1; TRBD1 agrees at 8 bases. The CDR3 is 12 amino acids. From germline, CDR1 is SNHLY and CDR2 FYNNEI. The V segment lost 10 bases and the J segment 1 base; nucleotides outside the gene matches: 2. CDR3 nucleotide sequence: TGTGCCAATACAGGGGGGAACACTGAAGCTTTCTTT. Protein sequence: CANTGGNTEAFF.

As regards this clone: Here the CDR3 omits its conserved ending phenylalanine or tryptophan, so a read error is the likely source. The chain recombines TRBV4-1 with TRBJ1-1, with TRBD1 as a possible D gene (5 bases). CDR3 length equals 16 residues. Between the trimmed V and J ends, which lost 3 bases and 1 base, there was a span of 15 bases. In germline, CDR1 is MGHRA, CDR2 YSYEKL. The CDR3 nucleotides read TGCGCCAGCAGCCATAACATGGGACGGGGGAACACTGAAGCTTTCTGT. Protein sequence: CASSHNMGRGNTEAFC.

The CDR3 nucleotides read TGTGCCAGCAGCTTCGTGTCGGGTGAGCAGTACGTC. It is translated as CASSFVSGEQYV. The V and J genes are TRBV11-2 and TRBJ2-7, with D hard to call. The V gene lost 3 bases and the J gene lost 7 bases, with 10 bases spanning the gap. In germline, CDR1 is SGHAT, CDR2 FQNNGV. CDR3 length: 12 residues.

V gene TRBV28 combines with J gene TRBJ2-1; no reliable D call. The CDR3 totals 11 residues. Germline-derived CDR1 and CDR2 are MDHEN and SYDVKM. V was trimmed by 11 bases and J by 2 bases, leaving 7 bases between them. The DNA for the CDR3 is TGTGCCGTGGTAGCCTACAATGAGCAGTTCTTC. It is translated as CAVVAYNEQFF.

There are a few counts of this clone. The chain uses TRBV7-9 and TRBJ2-1; TRBD2 matches at 11 bases. V shed 4 bases, J shed 4 bases, and the junction held 6 bases outside the gene matches. This CDR3 region has 16 residues. The germline gives CDR1 SEHNR, CDR2 FQNEAQ (reference sequence). The DNA for the CDR3 is TGTGCCAGCAGCTCCGTAGCGGGGGGGCCTTACAATGAGCAGTTCTTC. It translates to CASSSVAGGPYNEQFF.

The J gene is TRBJ2-7, the V gene TRBV6-1, with no clear D. The CDR3 contains 15 residues. The V gene's germline CDR1 is MNHNS and CDR2 SASEGT. The CDR3: CAGSEAPGETYEQYV. For the CDR3, the DNA is TGTGCCGGCAGTGAAGCCCCAGGCGAGACCTACGAGCAGTACGTC.

The chain combines TRBV27 with TRBJ2-1; 8 bases align to TRBD2. Germline CDR1 reads MNHEY; CDR2 reads SMNVEV (reference sequence). The CDR3 runs to 15 residues. The V gene end was trimmed by 4 bases and the J gene end by 8 bases; junction bases not matched to a gene: 10. CDR3 sequence: CASSYTSAGGDEQFF. CDR3 coding DNA: TGTGCCAGCAGTTACACTAGCGCCGGGGGGGATGAGCAGTTCTTC.

The rearrangement joins TRBV7-9 to TRBJ1-1; D gene ambiguous. This CDR3 has 14 residues. The V end lost 4 bases, the J end lost 3 bases, and 12 bases lay between the germline ends. Germline assignment: CDR1 SEHNR and CDR2 FQNEAQ (reference sequence). In DNA, the CDR3 is TGTGCCAGCAGCTCGGGGTATCCGGACACTGAAGCTTTCTTT. It yields the protein CASSSGYPDTEAFF.

This clone was recorded once. V gene TRBV5-1 combines with J gene TRBJ1-1, with D tentatively TRBD1 (5 bases). This CDR3 comprises 18 residues. The V gene's germline CDR1 is SGHRS and CDR2 YFSETQ. The ends were cut back, 0 bases at V and 1 base at J, with 19 bases in the middle. The CDR3 loop is CASSLGSRELAENTEAFF. The CDR3 DNA sequence: TGCGCCAGCAGCTTGGGGTCCAGGGAACTGGCGGAGAACACTGAAGCTTTCTTT.

The chain couples TRBV27 to TRBJ1-2; a weak D match, TRBD1 (5 bases). The CDR3 contains 17 residues. CDR1 is MNHEY and CDR2 is SMNVEV in the germline V gene (reference sequence). V shed 5 bases and J shed 0 bases, with 19 bases lying between them. CDR3 DNA: TGTGCCAGCAGTCTGCAGGGTCGCGCCCGCACTAACTATGGCTACACCTTC. It translates to CASSLQGRARTNYGYTF.